Reported below is one T cell receptor (beta chain). Its antigen is still unknown. The data originate from a study of a mutant IDH1 vaccine in newly diagnosed glioma. The time point denotes: week 35, safety follow-up. Vaccination used 300 ug of mutant IDH1 20-mer peptide per dose, with topical imiquimod. Germline V gene sequence: CDR1 GTSNPN, CDR2 SVGIG (reference sequence). CDR3 length: 13 residues. V was clipped by 5 bases and J by 6 bases, with 14 bases between them. The protocol was immunoSEQ multiplex PCR, while the TCRdb copy is restricted to in-frame clones and leaves out a portion. The sample shows about 32,000 clones, over 70% of them seen only once.

Sequencing was performed on PBMCs, taken from a glioma patient whose treatment included an IDH1 peptide vaccine. The TCR sequence derives from a woman in her twenties or thirties with glioma. Some clones in this sample may be carry-over from other donors' samples. The V and J genes are TRBV30 and TRBJ2-1; D gene ambiguous. The CDR3 sequence: CAWGGAGGNEQFF. The CDR3 DNA reads as TGTGCCTGGGGCGGAGCTGGCGGCAATGAGCAGTTCTTC.